The 5 T cell receptor beta chains below all came from one sample that was sequenced in a study of cytomegalovirus exposure and HLA in healthy donors. The PCR had 60 Vbeta and 13 Jbeta primers. Libraries were prepared by immunoSEQ multiplex PCR; TCRdb keeps only in-frame clonotypes and omits some of them. This table has about 200,000 clones, over 65% appearing once. The sequenced sample consisted of PBMCs. Receptors were obtained from a man in his forties in good health and CMV-seronegative.

The chain employs TRBV28 and TRBJ1-3, with a possible D match to TRBD1 (5 bases). Germline V gene data show CDR1 as MDHEN and CDR2 as SYDVKM. V was clipped by 4 bases and J by 7 bases, with 5 bases between them. The CDR3 is 11 amino acids. The CDR3 DNA reads TGTGCCAGCAGTTCAGGGAACACCATATATTTT. Translation gives CASSSGNTIYF.

The genes are TRBV11-2 and TRBJ1-1; 7 bases match TRBD1. Germline lookup yields CDR1 SGHAT and CDR2 FQNNGV. Trimming took 2 bases from V and 0 from J; bases not matched to a gene: 6. This CDR3 is built from 16 residues. CDR3 sequence (DNA): TGTGCCAGCAGCTTAAGAGGGGGACAGTTGAACACTGAAGCTTTCTTT. Amino acid sequence: CASSLRGGQLNTEAFF.

The CDR3: CASSSTGAGNLYEQYF. The CDR3, as DNA: TGTGCCAGCAGCTCGACAGGGGCTGGTAACCTCTACGAGCAGTACTTC. V is TRBV7-9 and J is TRBJ2-7; 8 nucleotides agree with TRBD1. The CDR3 has 16 amino acids. V lost 4 bases, J lost 3 bases, and 11 bases stayed unmatched. CDR1 is SEHNR and CDR2 is FQNEAQ in the germline V gene (reference sequence). The full variable domain, completed using reference TRBV7-9 and TRBJ2-7, is DTGVSQNPRHKITKRGQNVTFRCDPISEHNRLYWYRQTLGQGPEFLTYFQNEAQLEKSRLLSDRFSAERPKGSFSTLEIQRTEQGDSAMYLCASSSTGAGNLYEQYFGPGTRLTVT.

This clone was observed once. This chain uses TRBV10-3 with TRBJ1-5; D may be TRBD1 (6 bases). The CDR3 contains 17 residues. Trimming removed 0 bases at V and 0 bases at J, with 12 bases between. Germline loops: CDR1 ENHRY, CDR2 SYGVKD. The CDR3 bases are TGTGCCATCAGTGAGTCCGACACAGGGCTTAGCAATCAGCCCCAGCATTTT. It translates to CAISESDTGLSNQPQHF.

The chain couples TRBV4-3 to TRBJ2-7, with 7 bases aligning to TRBD1. Per the germline V gene, CDR1 is LGHNA and CDR2 is YSLEER. This CDR3 is built from 15 residues. V gave up 0 bases and J gave up 4 bases; unmatched junction bases: 6. In nucleotides, the CDR3 is TGCGCCAGCAGCCAAGATAAGGGGGCAGGGTACGAGCAGTACTTC. This translates into CASSQDKGAGYEQYF.